A selection of T cell receptor beta chains follows, all from one sample in a study of shared clonotypes between healthy human individuals. This table comes from immunoSEQ multiplex PCR, and its TCRdb copy is limited to in-frame clones, with some not included. The table includes approximately 1.4 million clones, approximately 98% detected once. Sample: naive CD4+ T cells sorted from blood. Source of these receptors: a man aged 25-45 years in good health. The CDR3 runs from the conserved cysteine through the conserved F or W. The order of the fields is J gene, V gene, clone size, D gene, CDR3 protein, CDR3 DNA. The D gene is left open where the match is weak. Rows give clone size only sometimes, using once, few, many, or a class for an expanded clone.

TRBJ2-7,TRBV28,-,-,CASSLSGTYEQYF,TGTGCCAGCAGTTTAAGTGGGACCTACGAGCAGTACTTC
TRBJ2-1,TRBV30,-,-,CAWSVRVSFSNEQFF,TGTGCCTGGAGTGTACGAGTTAGCTTTAGCAATGAGCAGTTCTTC
TRBJ2-1,TRBV10-3,-,TRBD2,CATQGLAPGVNEQFF,TGTGCCACTCAAGGACTAGCCCCCGGGGTCAATGAGCAGTTCTTC
TRBJ2-2,TRBV5-5,-,-,CASSITGNTGELFF,TGTGCCAGCAGCATCACAGGGAACACCGGGGAGCTGTTTTTT
TRBJ2-7,TRBV5-4,-,-,CASSLGGATSYEQYF,TGTGCCAGCAGCTTGGGGGGAGCCACCTCCTACGAGCAGTACTTC
TRBJ2-2,TRBV5-1,-,TRBD1,CASSLDRGNTGELFF,TGCGCCAGCAGCCTCGACAGGGGAAACACCGGGGAGCTGTTTTTT
TRBJ2-7,TRBV14,-,-,CASSQSTGYEQYF,TGTGCCAGCAGCCAATCGACGGGCTACGAGCAGTACTTC
TRBJ1-5,TRBV6-5,-,-,CASSLVSHQPQHF,TGTGCCAGCAGTTTAGTCAGCCATCAGCCCCAGCATTTT
TRBJ2-5,TRBV11-2,-,-,CASSQSKTGQETQYF,TGTGCCAGCAGCCAAAGCAAAACGGGTCAAGAGACCCAGTACTTC
TRBJ1-5,TRBV6-6,few,-,CASRVTNQPQHF,TGTGCCAGCAGGGTCACAAACCAGCCCCAGCATTTT
TRBJ2-5,TRBV5-4,once,-,CASSGLEGETQYF,TGTGCCAGCAGCGGCCTTGAGGGAGAGACCCAGTACTTC
TRBJ2-7,TRBV19,once,TRBD2,CASSIIASGPYEQYF,TGTGCCAGTAGTATCATAGCTAGCGGGCCCTACGAGCAGTACTTC
TRBJ2-7,TRBV7-9,-,-,CASSLAGSGEQYF,TGTGCCAGCAGCTTAGCCGGGTCCGGCGAGCAGTACTTC
TRBJ2-7,TRBV18,-,-,CASSPGSGQQLFGGQYF,TGTGCCAGCTCACCAGGGTCGGGACAGCAACTGTTCGGGGGGCAGTACTTC
TRBJ2-1,TRBV5-1,-,TRBD1,CASSLTGTGSYNEQFF,TGCGCCAGCAGTCTTACCGGGACAGGGAGTTACAATGAGCAGTTCTTC
TRBJ2-1,TRBV7-2,-,TRBD1,CASSMGQWGNEQFF,TGTGCCAGCAGCATGGGACAGTGGGGCAATGAGCAGTTCTTC
TRBJ2-3,TRBV29-1,-,TRBD2,CSVMGGGFGTDTQYF,TGCAGCGTTATGGGGGGGGGATTTGGCACAGATACGCAGTATTTT
TRBJ2-1,TRBV29-1,-,-,CSAGDSYNEQFF,TGCAGCGCGGGGGACAGTTACAATGAGCAGTTCTTC
TRBJ2-3,TRBV5-6,-,TRBD2,CASSQGLAGADTQYF,TGTGCCAGCAGCCAGGGACTAGCGGGAGCCGATACGCAGTATTTT
TRBJ2-3,TRBV6-5,-,-,CASSYSQWADTQYF,TGTGCCAGCAGTTATTCGCAGTGGGCAGATACGCAGTATTTT
TRBJ2-3,TRBV4-1,-,TRBD2,CASSQEGTSGMNTDTQYF,TGCGCCAGCAGCCAAGAAGGGACTAGCGGGATGAACACAGATACGCAGTATTTT
TRBJ2-3,TRBV18,-,TRBD2,CASSPSLASGYTDTQYF,TGTGCCAGCTCACCAAGCCTGGCTAGCGGTTACACAGATACGCAGTATTTT
TRBJ2-4,TRBV5-4,-,TRBD1,CASSPGQGPTGNIQYF,TGTGCCAGCAGCCCCGGACAGGGCCCGACCGGGAACATTCAGTACTTC
TRBJ2-2,TRBV30,-,-,CAWSLGLTGELFF,TGTGCCTGGAGTCTTGGCCTCACCGGGGAGCTGTTTTTT
TRBJ2-7,TRBV7-9,-,TRBD2,CASSRWPPTSGSSYEQYF,TGTGCCAGCAGTCGATGGCCCCCGACTAGCGGGTCCTCCTACGAGCAGTACTTC